The 16 T cell receptor beta chains given below trace back to one sample, sequenced in a study of blood T cell repertoires in COVID-19. Libraries were prepared by immunoSEQ multiplex PCR; TCRdb keeps only in-frame clonotypes and omits some of them. The sample holds 120,000 or so clones, around 87% seen once. The sample taken for sequencing was peripheral blood. The receptor source for this set is a woman aged 55 to 70 with acute or convalescent COVID-19.

The CDR3: CAWRSGRNLDSPLHF. The CDR3 DNA reads TGTGCCTGGAGATCAGGGAGGAATTTGGATTCACCCCTCCACTTT. The chain joins TRBV30 to TRBJ1-6; D is perhaps TRBD1 (5 bases). Per germline, CDR1 GTSNPN and CDR2 SVGIG (reference sequence). The V end was cut by 3 bases, the J end by 8 bases, with 17 bases between. The length of the CDR3 is 15 residues.

V is TRBV28 and J is TRBJ2-3, with D perhaps matching TRBD2 (6 bases). The V end was cut by 4 bases, the J end by 9 bases, with 14 bases between. This CDR3 has 13 residues. Germline loops: CDR1 MDHEN, CDR2 SYDVKM. Here the CDR3 DNA reads TGTGCCAGCAGTTGGAGGGAGCCTCAGACGCAGTATTTT. Translation: CASSWREPQTQYF.

The J gene is TRBJ2-1, the V gene TRBV6-6; 11 bases are a match to TRBD1. This CDR3 region has 14 residues. Germline loops: CDR1 MNHNY, CDR2 SVGAGI (reference sequence). V shed 6 bases, J shed 6 bases, and the junction held 4 bases outside the gene matches. CDR3 bases: TGTGCCAGCAGACCGGGACAGGGGGGCAATGAGCAGTTCTTC. It is translated as CASRPGQGGNEQFF.

This chain links TRBV6-5 with TRBJ1-4; D is undetermined. CDR3 length equals 13 residues. V lost 6 bases to trimming and J lost 7 bases, with 12 bases between them. Germline V gene lookup returns CDR1 MNHEY and CDR2 SVGAGI. CDR3 region: CASRLSYGEKLFF. DNA of the CDR3: TGTGCCAGCAGACTCTCCTACGGTGAAAAACTGTTTTTT.

The chain has TRBV3-1 (or the pseudogene TRBV3-2) and TRBJ2-3, with 11 bases lining up with TRBD2. This CDR3 is built from 17 residues. Per the germline V gene, CDR1 is LGHDT and CDR2 is YNNKEL (reference sequence). With 4 bases clipped from V and 1 base from J, the junction kept 7 bases outside the gene matches. CDR3 sequence reads: CASSPNPGLAGTDTQYF. The CDR3 DNA follows: TGTGCCAGCAGCCCAAACCCGGGACTAGCGGGCACAGATACGCAGTATTTT.

This clone was picked up one time. This chain joins TRBV30 and TRBJ2-7; 13 nucleotides align to TRBD2. Trimming removed 2 bases from V and 9 bases from J; junction bases left unmatched: 7. CDR3 length equals 14 residues. Germline values: CDR1 GTSNPN, CDR2 SVGIG (reference sequence). Here the CDR3 reads CAWSNGLAGDVQYF. The CDR3 DNA reads as TGTGCCTGGAGTAATGGACTAGCGGGAGATGTGCAGTACTTC.

The chain recombines TRBV5-1 with TRBJ1-1; D perhaps matches TRBD1 (6 bases). This CDR3 is built from 15 residues. Trimming removed 4 bases at V and 1 base at J, with 14 bases between. Germline values: CDR1 SGHRS, CDR2 YFSETQ. The CDR3 region is CASSNDPTGNTEAFF. CDR3 in DNA: TGCGCCAGCAGCAACGACCCGACAGGGAACACTGAAGCTTTCTTT.

This clone was detected only once. This sequence joins TRBV21-1 and TRBJ1-6; TRBD1 is the table's D call, not checked against the DNA. TRBV21-1 is flagged as a pseudogene. CDR3 size: 13 residues. As DNA, the CDR3 is TGTGCCAGCAGCAAATCCCGGGGACAGCCCCTCCACTTT. Its protein product is CASSKSRGQPLHF.

V is TRBV6-1 and J is TRBJ1-6; D is possibly TRBD1 (5 bases). CDR1 and CDR2 (germline): MNHNS, SASEGT. Trimming removed 3 bases from V and 9 bases from J, with 15 bases in between. The CDR3 sequence is 15 residues long. The chain's CDR3 is CASSEEGRWGSPLHF. CDR3 coding DNA: TGTGCCAGCAGTGAGGAGGGGCGGTGGGGTTCACCCCTCCACTTT.

CDR3 coding DNA: TGTGCCAGTAGTATACGGCGGGGGGCGACTAGCACAGATACGCAGTATTTT. Amino acids: CASSIRRGATSTDTQYF. The J gene is TRBJ2-3, the V gene TRBV19; 8 positions agree with TRBD2. CDR3 length: 17 residues. Germline lookup yields CDR1 LNHDA and CDR2 SQIVND (reference sequence). Losses at the gene ends were 2 bases for V and 0 bases for J; bases not matched to a gene: 7.

This clone was recorded once. This chain links TRBV29-1 with TRBJ1-5; possibly TRBD1 for D (5 bases). The CDR3 loop spans 13 amino acids. V was pared by 6 bases and J by 3 bases, with 12 bases between. The germline V gene has CDR1 SQVTM and CDR2 ANQGSEA. As DNA, the CDR3 is TGCAGCGTGGGACTAGGAGTCAATCAGCCCCAGCATTTT. Amino acids: CSVGLGVNQPQHF.

The V and J genes are TRBV3-1 (or the pseudogene TRBV3-2) and TRBJ1-2, with 9 bases identical to TRBD1. Germline-derived CDR1 and CDR2 are LGHDT and YNNKEL (reference sequence). The CDR3 spans 12 residues. V trimming: 3 bases; J trimming: 8 bases; junction bases outside the gene matches: 1. The CDR3 DNA reads as TGTGCCAGCAGCCAGACAGGGGGAGGCTACACCTTC. Its translation is CASSQTGGGYTF.

The V and J genes are TRBV5-1 and TRBJ2-7; 10 bases match TRBD2. V trimming: 2 bases; J trimming: 3 bases; junction bases outside the gene matches: 8. CDR1 and CDR2 (germline): SGHRS, YFSETQ. The CDR3 loop spans 16 amino acids. CDR3 sequence (DNA): TGCGCCAGCAGCTTATGGGCTAGCGGGAGCCTCTACGAGCAGTACTTC. It translates to CASSLWASGSLYEQYF.

The chain recombines TRBV19 with TRBJ1-1; D remains ambiguous. CDR3 length: 13 amino acids. V was shortened by 7 bases and J by 5 bases, with 14 bases between the two germline ends. CDR1 LNHDA and CDR2 SQIVND come from the germline V gene (reference sequence). The CDR3 nucleotides are TGTGCCAGTATGGAGTTAATTGGGACTGAAGCTTTCTTT. Encoded protein: CASMELIGTEAFF.

The gene calls are TRBV5-1 and TRBJ2-5, with TRBD2 matching 9 bases. With 5 bases clipped from V and 1 base from J, the junction kept 18 bases outside the gene matches. This CDR3 region has 19 residues. Germline loops: CDR1 SGHRS, CDR2 YFSETQ. CDR3 DNA sequence: TGCGCCAGCAGGATGGATAGCGGGAGAGTTAGGATGAGCCAAGAGACCCAGTACTTC. Translating gives CASRMDSGRVRMSQETQYF.

This rearrangement joins TRBV5-1 to TRBJ1-4, with D tentatively TRBD1 (6 bases). The CDR3 extends over 15 amino acids. From germline, CDR1 is SGHRS and CDR2 YFSETQ. Trimming removed 4 bases at V and 3 bases at J, with 13 bases between. The DNA of the CDR3 is TGCGCCAGCAGCCCCACGGGGGGCCCTAATGAAAAACTGTTTTTT. Amino acid sequence: CASSPTGGPNEKLFF.